This entry lists 10 T cell receptor beta chains sequenced from one sample in a study of CD4 T cells in relation to SARS-CoV-2 and coronaviruses. Using immunoSEQ multiplex PCR, the repertoire was profiled, and TCRdb retains in-frame clones only, with some absent. The sample shows approximately 25,000 clones, around 67% of them seen only once. No cognate antigen is known for these TCRs. CD4+ T cells from unexposed donors were obtained before the COVID-19 pandemic (2011-2018). After less than 11 days of culture, CD4+ T cells were isolated. The sample comprised CD4+ T cells from PBMCs, cultured in vitro. Source of these receptors: a human donor in good health.

This clone was observed a few times. This chain connects TRBV5-1 to TRBJ1-2, with D unclear. This CDR3 contains 13 residues. Germline loops: CDR1 SGHRS, CDR2 YFSETQ. V gave up 1 base and J gave up 8 bases, with 12 bases separating them. The chain's CDR3 is CASSLSRVDGYTF. CDR3 nucleotides: TGCGCCAGCAGCTTGTCTCGGGTTGACGGCTACACCTTC.

The chain employs TRBV5-1 and TRBJ1-3; 7 nucleotides agree with TRBD1. Germline V gene lookup returns CDR1 SGHRS and CDR2 YFSETQ. Germline trimming cut 1 base from V and 1 base from J; bases unmatched to any gene: 5. The CDR3 consists of 16 residues. CDR3 sequence (DNA): TGCGCCAGCAGCTTGTCCCGGGACAGATCTGGAAACACCATATATTTT. It codes for CASSLSRDRSGNTIYF.

This chain uses TRBV24-1 with TRBJ1-1, with TRBD1 identical over 8 bases. The CDR3 has 14 amino acids. V dropped 7 bases and J dropped 2; count of bases not matched to a gene: 5. In germline, CDR1 is KGHDR, CDR2 SFDVKD. CDR3 sequence: CATRGTGLNTEAFF. The CDR3 DNA is TGTGCCACCAGGGGGACAGGACTTAACACTGAAGCTTTCTTT.

This clone was seen a single time. The chain uses TRBV7-4 and TRBJ1-4, with D possibly TRBD1 on 5 matching bases. The CDR3 has 22 amino acids. Trimming removed 4 bases at V and 1 base at J, with 31 bases between. Germline CDR1 SGHVT, CDR2 SQSDAQ. CDR3 residues: CASSSKLRGGGNWGRTNEKLFF. CDR3 coding DNA: TGTGCCAGCAGCTCAAAACTAAGGGGTGGGGGAAATTGGGGTCGAACTAATGAAAAACTGTTTTTT.

J is TRBJ1-5 and V is TRBV7-8; 11 positions agree with TRBD1. V dropped 1 base and J dropped 7; count of bases not matched to a gene: 6. Germline V gives CDR1 SGHVS, CDR2 FQNEAQ. The CDR3 length is 16 residues. The CDR3 DNA follows: TGTGCCAGCAGCTTAGTTGGACAGGGGGCAGGGCAGCCCCAGCATTTT. Amino acids: CASSLVGQGAGQPQHF.

Here the CDR3 reads CASSVVPSEGLSYNEQFF. The CDR3 region has the DNA TGTGCCAGCAGCGTAGTTCCCTCGGAAGGACTTTCCTACAATGAGCAGTTCTTC. J is TRBJ2-1 and V is TRBV9; tentative D call: TRBD2 (5 bases). Germline V gene data show CDR1 as SGDLS and CDR2 as YYNGEE. Trimming removed 0 bases from V and 1 base from J, with 17 bases in between. The CDR3 is 18 residues long. Filled out from reference TRBV9 and TRBJ2-1, the complete variable domain reads DSGVTQTPKHLITATGQRVTLRCSPRSGDLSVYWYQQSLDQGLQFLIQYYNGEERAKGNILERFSAQQFPDLHSELNLSSLELGDSALYFCASSVVPSEGLSYNEQFFGPGTRLTVL.

The chain has TRBV19 and TRBJ1-1, with D perhaps TRBD1 (5 bases). Trimming took off 7 bases at V and 1 base at J, with 16 bases between the two ends. Germline V gene data show CDR1 as LNHDA and CDR2 as SQIVND (reference sequence). CDR3 size: 15 residues. The CDR3 DNA sequence: TGTGCCAGTACCCGTATCGGGACCCAGAACACTGAAGCTTTCTTT. It yields the protein CASTRIGTQNTEAFF.

Here the CDR3 reads CASSPDTGGLAKNIQYF. CDR3 DNA: TGTGCCAGCAGTCCAGATACAGGGGGCCTAGCCAAAAACATTCAGTACTTC. The chain employs TRBV27 and TRBJ2-4, with 9 nucleotides matching TRBD1. Unmatched junction bases numbered 8, after V lost 5 bases and J lost 0 bases. Germline V gene data show CDR1 as MNHEY and CDR2 as SMNVEV (reference sequence). The CDR3 loop spans 17 amino acids.

This chain links TRBV19 with TRBJ2-6; no firm D call. Germline CDR1 LNHDA, CDR2 SQIVND (reference sequence). V lost 6 bases and J lost 2, with 11 bases in between. There are 15 residues in the CDR3. The CDR3, as DNA: TGTGCCAGTAGGATGGCAGGTCCTGGGGCCAACGTCCTGACTTTC. Residues: CASRMAGPGANVLTF.

The chain has TRBV28 and TRBJ2-5, with D tentatively TRBD1 or TRBD2 (6 bases each). Germline-derived CDR1 and CDR2 are MDHEN and SYDVKM. Trimming stripped 4 bases from V and 5 bases from J, with 17 bases between. The length of the CDR3 is 15 residues. Here the CDR3 reads CASSSRLGGGETQYF. The CDR3 DNA reads as TGTGCCAGCAGTTCCCGTTTGGGGGGCGGGGAGACCCAGTACTTC.